This T cell receptor beta chain was recovered during a study of spatial heterogeneity in lung cancer. Study context: Beta-chain sequences were consistently detected more often than alpha-chain sequences.

Time point of the sample: sample taken at primary tumor resection. Sequencing was performed on whole RNA extracted from tumor and nontumor lung tissue, or from frozen PBMC, and the material was left unsorted. Study observations and caveats: Higher tumor mutation counts went along with higher counts of expanded intratumoral alpha and beta TCRs.

The germline V gene has CDR1 MNHEY and CDR2 SVGAGI. CDR3 size: 13 residues. The V and J ends lost 6 bases and 4 bases respectively, with 10 bases between them. Single TCR cDNA molecules each had their own unique molecular identifier. MiXCR, run by TCRdb on the 5' RACE reads, gives a single entry per CDR3 protein. This table has about 23,000 distinct CDR3 sequences, roughly 6.5% appearing once. This clonotype was recorded at least ten times. Its antigen is as yet unknown. The receptor was derived from a male donor with early-stage non-small cell lung cancer. The material was lung tumor tissue, obtained at surgery. This chain uses TRBV6-5 with TRBJ1-3; D might be TRBD1 (6 bases). For the CDR3, the DNA is TGTGCCAGCAGCCAGGGGTACGGAAACACCATATATTTT. Protein product: CASSQGYGNTIYF.